The subject of this entry is one T cell receptor (beta chain). Assignments of participants to cohorts depended upon their own reported clinical history. This entry is derived from a study of blood T cell repertoires in COVID-19. Study in general: PBMCs, B-cell-depleted T cells, or T cells were the source of the cDNA or gDNA that made up the material.

Source study methods: Reference gene primers were amplified, and this amplification served to estimate nucleated cell counts. This table comes from immunoSEQ multiplex PCR, and its TCRdb copy is limited to in-frame clones, with some not included. V and J calls plus clone size are reproduced from that table; the DNA served to infer D and trimming. The sample has approximately 220,000 clones, about four fifths seen once. The germline V gene encodes CDR1 MNHEY and CDR2 SVGAGI. V was cut by 2 bases and J by 4 bases, with 8 bases left in between. CDR3 length: 13 residues. Sample: PBMCs or T cells enriched from blood (not recorded which). The V call is TRBV6-5, the J call TRBJ2-5, with D tentatively TRBD2 (6 bases). The receptor's source is a woman aged 40 to 49 with acute COVID-19. The CDR3 DNA is TGTGCCAGCAGTTACGTGGGAGGAGAGACCCAGTACTTC. It encodes CASSYVGGETQYF.